A selection of T cell receptor beta chains follows, all from one sample in a study of identical twins. TCRdb re-analysed the 5' RACE reads in MiXCR, keeping a single row per CDR3 protein. The sample has 690,000 or so distinct CDR3 sequences; 8% to 9% are singletons. The data were also submitted as part of a second study, on yellow fever vaccine responses in identical twins.

Source material: PBMCs. Receptors were obtained from a woman aged 18-29 years in good health. The CDR3 runs from the conserved cysteine through the conserved F or W. D genes are given only for firm matches. Only some rows state a clone size, as once, few, many or a class for expanded clones.

>TRBV7-2|.|TRBD1|15|TRBJ1-1
CASSLRTGINTEAFF
TGTGCCAGCAGCCTTAGGACAGGGATAAACACTGAAGCTTTCTTT
>TRBV12-3/TRBV12-4|few|TRBD1|16|TRBJ1-2
CASSLVGQGANYGYTF
TGTGCCAGCAGTTTAGTCGGCCAGGGGGCTAACTATGGCTACACCTTC
>TRBV6-1|.|TRBD1|17|TRBJ1-2
CASIRLGTAYEGFGYTF
TGTGCCAGCATCCGCCTCGGGACAGCCTACGAGGGATTTGGCTACACCTTC
>TRBV11-2|few|.|13|TRBJ1-5
CASSVSRGQPQHF
TGTGCCAGCAGCGTCTCGCGGGGCCAGCCCCAGCATTTT
>TRBV12-3/TRBV12-4|few|.|14|TRBJ2-5
CASSSRTLQETQYF
TGTGCCAGCAGTTCGCGGACTCTTCAAGAGACCCAGTACTTC
>TRBV18|.|.|16|TRBJ2-7
CASSQIPRGPSAEQYF
TGTGCCAGCTCACAAATTCCGAGGGGACCCTCCGCCGAGCAGTACTTC
>TRBV14|.|TRBD1|16|TRBJ2-3
CASSQLQGAIPDTQYF
TGTGCCAGCAGCCAACTACAGGGGGCCATCCCAGATACGCAGTATTTT
>TRBV30|few|.|13|TRBJ2-1
CAWSSTDWNEQFF
TGTGCCTGGAGTTCGACGGACTGGAATGAGCAGTTCTTC
>TRBV7-3|few|.|15|TRBJ2-6
CASSPKSSGANVLTF
TGTGCCAGCAGCCCAAAGAGCTCTGGGGCCAACGTCCTGACTTTC
>TRBV27|.|.|16|TRBJ2-4
CASSFGQGWAKNIQYF
TGTGCCAGCAGTTTCGGTCAGGGGTGGGCCAAAAACATTCAGTACTTC
>TRBV7-9|few|.|16|TRBJ2-1
CASSPPEIVSYNEQFF
TGTGCCAGCAGCCCCCCCGAGATAGTCTCCTACAATGAGCAGTTCTTC
>TRBV28|many|TRBD1|14|TRBJ2-1
CASRAGTGKDEQFF
TGTGCCAGCAGGGCCGGGACAGGGAAAGATGAGCAGTTCTTC
>TRBV3-1|few|.|14|TRBJ1-2
CASSQEWQGTGYTF
TGTGCCAGCAGCCAAGAATGGCAGGGTACGGGCTACACCTTC
>TRBV12-3/TRBV12-4|few|TRBD1|13|TRBJ1-1
CASSEQRDSEAFF
TGTGCCAGCAGCGAACAAAGGGACAGTGAAGCTTTCTTT
>TRBV28|.|.|15|TRBJ2-2
CASSFQDTITGELFF
TGTGCCAGCAGTTTCCAGGACACGATCACCGGGGAGCTGTTTTTT
>TRBV30|.|.|14|TRBJ2-5
CAWSVQGTRETQYF
TGTGCCTGGAGTGTACAGGGCACTCGAGAGACCCAGTACTTC
>TRBV3-1|many|.|15|TRBJ2-3
CASSQDVGSTDTQYF
TGTGCCAGCAGCCAAGACGTTGGCAGCACAGATACGCAGTATTTT
>TRBV4-3|.|TRBD1|15|TRBJ2-7
CASSQIQGTSYEQYF
TGCGCCAGCAGCCAAATACAGGGGACCTCCTACGAGCAGTACTTC
>TRBV29-1|many|TRBD2|15|TRBJ2-1
CSVRPSGLSYNEQFF
TGCAGCGTTAGGCCTAGCGGACTTTCCTACAATGAGCAGTTCTTC
>TRBV6-1|.|.|14|TRBJ2-5
CASTPRGGQETQYF
TGTGCCAGCACCCCTCGTGGGGGACAAGAGACCCAGTACTTC
>TRBV6-4|.|TRBD2|14|TRBJ2-1
CASSAGTSGNEQFF
TGTGCCAGCAGTGCGGGGACTAGCGGCAATGAGCAGTTCTTC
>TRBV29-1|many|.|12|TRBJ2-5
CSAPYRGETQYF
TGCAGCGCCCCTTACCGGGGGGAGACCCAGTACTTC
>TRBV3-1|.|TRBD1|14|TRBJ1-1
CASSLLRDRTEAFF
TGTGCCAGCAGCCTACTCCGGGACAGAACTGAAGCTTTCTTT
>TRBV6-1|many|TRBD2|13|TRBJ2-1
CASGTSAYNEQFF
TGTGCCAGCGGGACTAGCGCCTACAATGAGCAGTTCTTC
>TRBV5-6|many|.|13|TRBJ1-1
CASSFLRGLEAFF
TGTGCCAGCAGCTTTTTGAGAGGCCTTGAAGCTTTCTTT
>TRBV5-1|many|.|14|TRBJ1-1
CASRQGRVNTEAFF
TGCGCCAGCAGACAGGGAAGGGTGAACACTGAAGCTTTCTTT
>TRBV27|.|.|15|TRBJ2-1
CASSLSGAPYNEQFF
TGTGCCAGCAGTTTATCAGGGGCCCCCTACAATGAGCAGTTCTTC
>TRBV5-1|.|TRBD2|17|TRBJ2-3
CASSWRTSGGYTDTQYF
TGCGCCAGCAGCTGGCGGACTAGCGGGGGGTACACAGATACGCAGTATTTT
>TRBV28|few|TRBD2|13|TRBJ2-1
CASSPSGSSEQFF
TGTGCCAGCAGTCCGAGCGGGAGCAGTGAGCAGTTCTTC
>TRBV24-1|many|.|13|TRBJ2-5
CATRPTGQETQYF
TGTGCCACCAGACCTACAGGGCAAGAGACCCAGTACTTC
>TRBV5-6|few|.|16|TRBJ2-3
CASSPYNYKYTDTQYF
TGTGCCAGCAGCCCCTATAATTACAAGTACACAGATACGCAGTATTTT
>TRBV6-1|.|TRBD1|15|TRBJ2-7
CASSPGQGYSYEQYF
TGTGCCAGCAGCCCTGGACAGGGCTACTCCTACGAGCAGTACTTC
>TRBV27|many|.|13|TRBJ2-1
CASSLSGLNEQFF
TGTGCCAGCAGTTTATCTGGGTTAAATGAGCAGTTCTTC
>TRBV25-1|few|.|14|TRBJ2-5
CASSEATDQETQYF
TGTGCCAGCAGTGAGGCGACAGACCAAGAGACCCAGTACTTC
>TRBV21-1|once|.|16|TRBJ2-7
CASRNRTGGKSYEQYF
TGTGCCAGCAGGAATCGGACAGGGGGAAAATCCTACGAGCAGTACTTC
>TRBV4-2|few|.|18|TRBJ2-5
CASSQGLSGRGGQETQYF
TGTGCCAGCAGCCAAGGCCTCTCCGGGAGAGGGGGGCAAGAGACCCAGTACTTC
>TRBV3-1|many|TRBD1|17|TRBJ2-7
CASSQLSRVDRAYEQYF
TGTGCCAGCAGCCAACTTTCGCGGGTGGACAGGGCGTACGAGCAGTACTTC
>TRBV4-2|.|.|14|TRBJ2-3
CASSPKVSTDTQYF
TGTGCCAGCAGTCCGAAGGTCAGCACAGATACGCAGTATTTT
>TRBV9|.|.|14|TRBJ2-3
CASSVGGGLDTQYF
TGTGCCAGCAGCGTAGGCGGTGGACTAGATACGCAGTATTTT
>TRBV20-1|few|TRBD1|16|TRBJ2-4
CSARDRTGRGLNIQYF
TGCAGTGCTAGAGATAGGACAGGGCGAGGGCTAAACATTCAGTACTTC
>TRBV7-6|few|.|16|TRBJ2-7
CASSLTVGGPAYEQYF
TGTGCCAGCAGCTTAACGGTCGGGGGGCCCGCCTACGAGCAGTACTTC
>TRBV15|.|.|14|TRBJ2-1
CATSRGGENNEQFF
TGTGCCACCAGCAGAGGGGGGGAGAACAATGAGCAGTTCTTC